The rows below give T cell receptor beta chains drawn from one sample of a study of early T cells in non-severe SARS-CoV-2 infection. Using its own MiXCR run on the 5' RACE reads, TCRdb lists one record per CDR3 protein. The table shows around 50,000 distinct CDR3 sequences, with approximately 6% occurring only once. Sequenced material: whole blood. These receptors were collected from an adult who was a healthcare worker with PCR-confirmed SARS-CoV-2 infection or an uninfected control (not recorded which). Each CDR3 is given with its conserved first and last residue. A D gene is named only where the DNA matches it firmly. Size is stated for part of the rows, as once, few or many counts, or as a class when the clone is expanded.

d_call: NA; clone_size: few; j_call: TRBJ1-3; v_call: TRBV7-9; cdr3_nt: TGTGCCAGCAGCCCACCCGTGAACACCATATATTTT; cdr3_aa: CASSPPVNTIYF
d_call: NA; clone_size: NA; j_call: TRBJ1-5; v_call: TRBV7-6; cdr3_nt: TGTGCCAGCAGCGCGGGCGGCGATAGCAATCAGCCCCAGCATTTT; cdr3_aa: CASSAGGDSNQPQHF
d_call: TRBD2; clone_size: few; j_call: TRBJ2-2; v_call: TRBV12-3/TRBV12-4; cdr3_nt: TGTGCCAGCAGTCCCCTTAGGTGGACTAGCGGGGGGAACGTCGGGGAGCTGTTTTTT; cdr3_aa: CASSPLRWTSGGNVGELFF
d_call: TRBD1; clone_size: few; j_call: TRBJ1-2; v_call: TRBV14; cdr3_nt: TGTGCCAGCAGCCAATGGGAGGGGGCTGGCTACACCTTC; cdr3_aa: CASSQWEGAGYTF
d_call: TRBD2; clone_size: many; j_call: TRBJ2-5; v_call: TRBV6-1; cdr3_nt: TGTGCCAGCAGTGAACTAGCGGGGGGGCAAGAGACCCAGTACTTC; cdr3_aa: CASSELAGGQETQYF
d_call: NA; clone_size: many; j_call: TRBJ1-1; v_call: TRBV7-9; cdr3_nt: TGTGCCAGCAGCCCCAGACCTAAGGACCCGGGGGGAGAAGCTTTCTTT; cdr3_aa: CASSPRPKDPGGEAFF
d_call: NA; clone_size: NA; j_call: TRBJ2-3; v_call: TRBV7-3; cdr3_nt: TGTGCCAGCAGCACCACTGGGGCCGCTAGCACAGATACGCAGTATTTT; cdr3_aa: CASSTTGAASTDTQYF
d_call: NA; clone_size: few; j_call: TRBJ1-2; v_call: TRBV6-5; cdr3_nt: TGTGCCAGCAGTTACTCGATCGGGGCAGTACCAGCAGGCTACACCTTC; cdr3_aa: CASSYSIGAVPAGYTF
d_call: NA; clone_size: many; j_call: TRBJ2-1; v_call: TRBV18; cdr3_nt: TGTGCCAGCTCACCAGTGATCGGGGATCGGCCTAATGAGCAGTTCTTC; cdr3_aa: CASSPVIGDRPNEQFF
d_call: TRBD1; clone_size: many; j_call: TRBJ2-7; v_call: TRBV20-1; cdr3_nt: TGCAGTGCTGTCGGACAGGGGTACGAGCAGTACTTC; cdr3_aa: CSAVGQGYEQYF
d_call: NA; clone_size: NA; j_call: TRBJ2-7; v_call: TRBV11-2; cdr3_nt: TGTGCCAGCAGCGTTCTACGACAGAGCTCCTACGAGCAGTACTTC; cdr3_aa: CASSVLRQSSYEQYF
d_call: TRBD2; clone_size: NA; j_call: TRBJ2-3; v_call: TRBV5-1; cdr3_nt: TGCGCCAGCAGCTTCTCTCCGGGGGGGCCGGGAGATACGCAGTATTTT; cdr3_aa: CASSFSPGGPGDTQYF
d_call: NA; clone_size: many; j_call: TRBJ1-5; v_call: TRBV6-1; cdr3_nt: TGTGCCACTTGGGACGACTATAGCAATCAGCCCCAGCATTTT; cdr3_aa: CATWDDYSNQPQHF
d_call: TRBD1; clone_size: many; j_call: TRBJ1-2; v_call: TRBV20-1; cdr3_nt: TGCAGTGCTCCCCCGGCCGGGACAGGGGGTCGGGATGGCTACACCTTC; cdr3_aa: CSAPPAGTGGRDGYTF
d_call: NA; clone_size: NA; j_call: TRBJ1-3; v_call: TRBV12-3/TRBV12-4; cdr3_nt: TGTGCCACAACGGGGGACCGCTCTGGAAACACCATATATTTT; cdr3_aa: CATTGDRSGNTIYF
d_call: NA; clone_size: few; j_call: TRBJ2-3; v_call: TRBV19; cdr3_nt: TGTGCCAGTAGTATACTTAACACAGATACGCAGTATTTT; cdr3_aa: CASSILNTDTQYF
d_call: NA; clone_size: many; j_call: TRBJ2-7; v_call: TRBV29-1; cdr3_nt: TGCAGCGTGGGTCCGGGACCGCTCTACGAGCAGTACTTC; cdr3_aa: CSVGPGPLYEQYF
d_call: TRBD1; clone_size: many; j_call: TRBJ1-5; v_call: TRBV7-2; cdr3_nt: TGTGCCAGCAGCTTAGACAGGGGGCGAAGCCAGCCCCAGCATTTT; cdr3_aa: CASSLDRGRSQPQHF
d_call: TRBD2; clone_size: many; j_call: TRBJ2-5; v_call: TRBV20-1; cdr3_nt: TGCAGTGCTAGAGATATTTCCGGGACTAGCGGGGCGACTTGGGAGACCCAGTACTTC; cdr3_aa: CSARDISGTSGATWETQYF
d_call: NA; clone_size: NA; j_call: TRBJ1-1; v_call: TRBV5-1; cdr3_nt: TGCGCCAGCAGCATCCCGGGTGAGAAAGCTTTCTTT; cdr3_aa: CASSIPGEKAFF
d_call: TRBD1; clone_size: many; j_call: TRBJ1-2; v_call: TRBV18; cdr3_nt: TGTGCCAGCTCACCGGGACAGGGGTACTATGGCTACACCTTC; cdr3_aa: CASSPGQGYYGYTF
d_call: NA; clone_size: many; j_call: TRBJ2-3; v_call: TRBV7-2; cdr3_nt: TGTGCCAGCAGCCCCATACCCGGGACACTAAGCACAGATACGCAGTATTTT; cdr3_aa: CASSPIPGTLSTDTQYF
d_call: TRBD1; clone_size: NA; j_call: TRBJ1-4; v_call: TRBV20-1; cdr3_nt: TGCAGTGCTAGAGGGACAGGGTCTGCAACTAATGAAAAACTGTTTTTT; cdr3_aa: CSARGTGSATNEKLFF
d_call: NA; clone_size: many; j_call: TRBJ1-2; v_call: TRBV2; cdr3_nt: TGTGCCAGCAGTGAGCGTGGGCGCGGGGACTATGGCTACACCTTC; cdr3_aa: CASSERGRGDYGYTF
d_call: NA; clone_size: many; j_call: TRBJ1-1; v_call: TRBV27; cdr3_nt: TGTGCCAGCCGTTCTCAGAGCATGAACACTGAAGCTTTCTTT; cdr3_aa: CASRSQSMNTEAFF
d_call: TRBD1; clone_size: many; j_call: TRBJ2-7; v_call: TRBV9; cdr3_nt: TGTGCCAGCAGCGTGGGGACAGGGATAGTGCACGAGCAGTACTTC; cdr3_aa: CASSVGTGIVHEQYF
d_call: NA; clone_size: few; j_call: TRBJ1-4; v_call: TRBV20-1; cdr3_nt: TGCAGTGCTAGAGTACGGGGCGGGGGTAATGAAAAACTGTTTTTT; cdr3_aa: CSARVRGGGNEKLFF
d_call: TRBD1; clone_size: many; j_call: TRBJ1-5; v_call: TRBV15; cdr3_nt: TGTGCCACCAGCAAGGACAGGGGAAATCAGCCCCAGCATTTT; cdr3_aa: CATSKDRGNQPQHF
d_call: TRBD2; clone_size: NA; j_call: TRBJ2-7; v_call: TRBV7-2; cdr3_nt: TGTGCCAGCAGCTTAGTAGCGGGGAGGGAGCAGTACTTC; cdr3_aa: CASSLVAGREQYF
d_call: NA; clone_size: many; j_call: TRBJ1-2; v_call: TRBV7-2; cdr3_nt: TGTGCCAGCAGCCTGGACCGGACAGCTTATAACTATGGCTACACCTTC; cdr3_aa: CASSLDRTAYNYGYTF
d_call: NA; clone_size: many; j_call: TRBJ2-3; v_call: TRBV20-1; cdr3_nt: TGCAGTGCTAGAGGGGGGAGAGGACCAACTAGCACAGATACGCAGTATTTT; cdr3_aa: CSARGGRGPTSTDTQYF
d_call: NA; clone_size: many; j_call: TRBJ2-5; v_call: TRBV6-2/TRBV6-3; cdr3_nt: TGTGCCAGCATAACGGGCGGGGCGCAAGAGACCCAGTACTTC; cdr3_aa: CASITGGAQETQYF
d_call: NA; clone_size: few; j_call: TRBJ1-3; v_call: TRBV14; cdr3_nt: TGTGCCAGCAGCCAAGTGATGGGGATTGGAAACACCATATATTTT; cdr3_aa: CASSQVMGIGNTIYF
d_call: TRBD1; clone_size: few; j_call: TRBJ1-1; v_call: TRBV7-9; cdr3_nt: TGTGCCAGCAGCTGGGGACAGGGGGAGGAAGATGAAGCTTTCTTT; cdr3_aa: CASSWGQGEEDEAFF
d_call: NA; clone_size: few; j_call: TRBJ2-7; v_call: TRBV4-3; cdr3_nt: TGCGCCAGCAGCCAAGATCGGGGGCAGGGCGGGGAGCAGTACTTC; cdr3_aa: CASSQDRGQGGEQYF